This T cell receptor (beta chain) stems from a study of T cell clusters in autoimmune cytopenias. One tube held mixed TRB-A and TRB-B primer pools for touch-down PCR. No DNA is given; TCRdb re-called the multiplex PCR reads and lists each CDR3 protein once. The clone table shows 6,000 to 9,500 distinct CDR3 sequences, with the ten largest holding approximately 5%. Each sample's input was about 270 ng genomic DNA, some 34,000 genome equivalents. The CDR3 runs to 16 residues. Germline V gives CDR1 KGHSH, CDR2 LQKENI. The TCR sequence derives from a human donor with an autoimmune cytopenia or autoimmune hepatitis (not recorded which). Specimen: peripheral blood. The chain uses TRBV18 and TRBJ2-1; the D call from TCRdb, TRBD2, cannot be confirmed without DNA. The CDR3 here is CASSPIGTSGNNEQFF.